This entry is about one T cell receptor (beta chain). The data belong to a study of blood T cell repertoires in COVID-19. Across the whole study: The United States, Italy and Spain supplied acute and convalescent COVID-19 samples.

This table comes from immunoSEQ multiplex PCR, and its TCRdb copy is limited to in-frame clones, with some not included. The sample has over 150,000 clones, around 84% seen once. Trimming removed 1 base from V and 2 bases from J; junction bases left unmatched: 4. This CDR3 has 15 residues. Germline V gene data show CDR1 as LNHDA and CDR2 as SQIVND (reference sequence). The rearrangement uses TRBV19 and TRBJ2-7; 8 bases map to TRBD1. The TCR was taken from a human donor in a cohort sampled during active COVID-19. Input material: peripheral blood. The DNA of the CDR3 is TGTGCCAGTAGTATAGTGACAGGGGATGCCTACGAGCAGTACTTC. The encoded protein is CASSIVTGDAYEQYF.